The 27 T cell receptor beta chains given below trace back to one sample, sequenced in a study of blood T cell repertoires in COVID-19. Generated by immunoSEQ multiplex PCR, the TCRdb table keeps only in-frame clones and is missing some. The sample consists of a few hundred thousand clones, about 90% of them appearing once. Material: PBMCs or T cells enriched from blood (not recorded which). These TCRs come from a young woman who had recovered from COVID-19.

The rearrangement joins TRBV5-1 to TRBJ2-2; 10 bases fit TRBD2. The CDR3 has 17 amino acids. CDR1 and CDR2 from the germline V gene are SGHRS and YFSETQ. V dropped 4 bases and J dropped 5; count of bases not matched to a gene: 11. The CDR3: CASSPGGLAGVTGELFF. CDR3 sequence (DNA): TGCGCCAGCAGCCCAGGAGGCCTAGCGGGAGTGACCGGGGAGCTGTTTTTT.

The count of this clone is one. The rearrangement links TRBV7-2 to TRBJ2-7, with TRBD2 matching 8 bases. There are 14 residues in the CDR3. Germline loops: CDR1 SGHTA, CDR2 FQGNSA. Trimming took 4 bases from V and 3 from J; bases not matched to a gene: 5. The CDR3 is CASSWGLGRYEQYF. The CDR3, as DNA: TGTGCCAGCAGCTGGGGACTAGGACGCTACGAGCAGTACTTC.

This clone was seen only once. CDR3 sequence: CASSQDRNTEAFF. The CDR3 DNA reads TGTGCCAGCTCGCAAGACAGGAACACTGAAGCTTTCTTT. The chain joins TRBV18 to TRBJ1-1; D may be TRBD1 (5 bases). This CDR3 is built from 13 residues. Germline V gives CDR1 KGHSH, CDR2 LQKENI. With 6 bases removed from V and 1 base from J, the gap between germline ends came to 9 bases.

The chain uses TRBV5-4 and TRBJ2-3, with D possibly being TRBD2 (6 bases). This CDR3 is built from 15 residues. The germline CDR1 and CDR2 sequences are SGHNT and YYREEE (reference sequence). V was pared by 4 bases and J by 5 bases, with 17 bases between. CDR3 nucleotides: TGTGCCAGCAGCCTGAGAGGGACTGCGGGAGATACGCAGTATTTT. Encoded protein: CASSLRGTAGDTQYF.

This clone has only a few counts. The rearrangement links TRBV6-5 to TRBJ1-1, with D perhaps matching TRBD1 (6 bases). CDR3 length equals 15 residues. V was pared by 6 bases and J by 0 bases, with 14 bases between. Per the germline V gene, CDR1 is MNHEY and CDR2 is SVGAGI. CDR3 coding DNA: TGTGCCAGCAGGCCACACAGGGTGATGAACACTGAAGCTTTCTTT. Translated, it gives CASRPHRVMNTEAFF.

This rearrangement joins TRBV2 to TRBJ2-7, with TRBD1 identical over 7 bases. The ends lost 8 bases at V and 12 bases at J; junction bases unmatched: 13. The CDR3 extends over 12 amino acids. In germline, CDR1 is SNHLY, CDR2 FYNNEI. The CDR3, as DNA: TGTGCCAGCGGGACAGCTATCGTGGGCTCGTACTTC. Encoded protein: CASGTAIVGSYF.

V and J are TRBV12-5 and TRBJ2-1, with D tentatively TRBD2 (5 bases). Germline CDR1 is LGHNT and CDR2 is FRNRAP. V was pared by 1 base and J by 7 bases, with 14 bases between. This CDR3 region has 15 residues. The CDR3 sequence: CASGLGPLRENEQFF. The CDR3 nucleotides are TGTGCTAGTGGTTTGGGCCCCCTGAGGGAAAATGAGCAGTTCTTC.

The rearrangement joins TRBV5-8 to TRBJ2-3; D is uncertain. The length of the CDR3 is 16 residues. With 4 bases removed from V and 0 bases from J, the gap between germline ends came to 15 bases. Germline CDR1 is SGHTS and CDR2 is YDEGEE. CDR3 sequence: CASSPSRTKSTDTQYF. CDR3 in DNA: TGTGCCAGCAGCCCGTCCCGTACAAAAAGCACAGATACGCAGTATTTT.

V usage is TRBV5-8 and J usage is TRBJ1-6, with 7 bases lining up with TRBD1. The CDR3 has 14 residues. Looked up from germline, CDR1 is SGHTS and CDR2 is YDEGEE. V was pared by 5 bases and J by 8 bases, with 7 bases of the junction left unmatched. CDR3 sequence (DNA): TGTGCCAGCAGGGGGAGACAGGGATATTCACCCCTCCACTTT. Translating gives CASRGRQGYSPLHF.

J is TRBJ2-2 and V is TRBV7-9; D is unresolved. The CDR3 is made up of 18 amino acids. V was shortened by 5 bases and J by 1 base, with 20 bases between the two germline ends. Germline V CDR1 and CDR2: SEHNR, FQNEAQ (reference sequence). For the CDR3, the DNA is TGTGCCAGCAGCAATGATTATTTTCGTGGAGAGAACACCGGGGAGCTGTTTTTT. Protein product: CASSNDYFRGENTGELFF.

The V call is TRBV30, the J call TRBJ1-1, with 7 positions matching TRBD1. There are 18 residues in the CDR3. Losses at the gene ends were 4 bases for V and 1 base for J; bases not matched to a gene: 18. Germline V lookup: CDR1 GTSNPN, CDR2 SVGIG (reference sequence). CDR3 sequence (DNA): TGTGCCTGGATAGGGGCCGGGGGCAGGGGGGCTCCGAACACTGAAGCTTTCTTT. It yields the protein CAWIGAGGRGAPNTEAFF.

This chain joins TRBV7-3 and TRBJ1-1, with TRBD1 identical over 8 bases. V was pared by 2 bases and J by 6 bases, with 8 bases of the junction left unmatched. The length of the CDR3 is 15 residues. The V gene's germline CDR1 is SGHTA and CDR2 FQGTGA. In DNA, the CDR3 is TGTGCCAGCAGCTTACCCGGACAGGGACTGGCTGAAGCTTTCTTT. Translating gives CASSLPGQGLAEAFF.

V and J are TRBV5-6 and TRBJ1-1; 10 nucleotides agree with TRBD1. Germline V gene sequence: CDR1 SGHDT, CDR2 YYEEEE. With 0 bases clipped from V and 0 bases from J, the junction kept 5 bases outside the gene matches. This CDR3 comprises 17 residues. The CDR3, as DNA: TGTGCCAGCAGCTTGGCCGGGACAGGGGTTATGAACACTGAAGCTTTCTTT. Translation gives CASSLAGTGVMNTEAFF.

V and J are TRBV27 and TRBJ2-2, with D possibly matching TRBD2 (6 bases). V was pared by 4 bases and J by 5 bases, with 14 bases between. The CDR3 spans 15 residues. From germline, CDR1 is MNHEY and CDR2 SMNVEV (reference sequence). The CDR3 protein is CASSYGPGSTGELFF. In nucleotides, the CDR3 is TGTGCCAGCAGTTATGGGCCCGGGAGTACCGGGGAGCTGTTTTTT.

V gene TRBV20-1 combines with J gene TRBJ1-5; TRBD1 matches at 9 bases. This CDR3 has 17 amino acids. The trim removed 3 bases at V and 3 bases at J, leaving 12 bases unmatched. Germline V gene data show CDR1 as DFQATT and CDR2 as SNEGSKA (reference sequence). In DNA, the CDR3 is TGCAGTGCTAGTGAGCGTTGGGGACAGGGCACCAATCAGCCCCAGCATTTT. Its translation: CSASERWGQGTNQPQHF.

CDR3 DNA sequence: TGCGCCAGCAGCCGTGGACTAGCGGGAGGGCTTGGGGAGCAGTACTTC. This encodes CASSRGLAGGLGEQYF. V usage is TRBV4-1 and J usage is TRBJ2-7; TRBD2 agrees at 15 bases. The CDR3 extends over 16 amino acids. Germline V CDR1 and CDR2: MGHRA, YSYEKL. Trimming removed 4 bases from V and 7 bases from J; junction bases left unmatched: 8.

This rearrangement joins TRBV9 to TRBJ1-3; D is uncertain. Between the trimmed V and J ends, which lost 0 bases and 7 bases, there was a span of 14 bases. Germline CDR1 reads SGDLS; CDR2 reads YYNGEE. CDR3 length equals 15 residues. The chain's CDR3 is CASSVASGAGNTIYF. The CDR3 DNA is TGTGCCAGCAGCGTAGCGTCGGGTGCGGGGAACACCATATATTTT.

This clone has just a few counts. This chain uses TRBV9 with TRBJ1-2; 7 bases line up with TRBD1. V lost 4 bases, J lost 2 bases, and 2 bases stayed unmatched. Germline values: CDR1 SGDLS, CDR2 YYNGEE. The CDR3 is 13 amino acids. Here the CDR3 DNA reads TGTGCCAGCAGCTCGGGACAGAACTATGGCTACACCTTC. Encoded protein: CASSSGQNYGYTF.

This chain uses TRBV7-9 with TRBJ1-2, with D perhaps TRBD1 (5 bases). Per the germline V gene, CDR1 is SEHNR and CDR2 is FQNEAQ (reference sequence). The CDR3 length is 15 residues. Trimming stripped 3 bases from V and 4 bases from J, with 15 bases between. The CDR3 loop is CASSFLSDRPYGYTF. The CDR3 nucleotides are TGTGCCAGCAGCTTTCTATCCGACAGACCCTATGGCTACACCTTC.

V is TRBV5-4 and J is TRBJ2-5, with D perhaps TRBD2 (7 bases). CDR3 length equals 16 residues. Trimming took off 4 bases at V and 9 bases at J, with 25 bases between the two ends. Germline values: CDR1 SGHNT, CDR2 YYREEE (reference sequence). The CDR3: CASSDATRGGLGAQYF. CDR3 sequence (DNA): TGTGCCAGCAGCGATGCGACAAGGGGGGGATTGGGGGCCCAGTACTTC.

V gene TRBV5-4 combines with J gene TRBJ1-2, with TRBD1 as a possible D gene (5 bases). The CDR3 covers 15 residues. Germline CDR1 reads SGHNT; CDR2 reads YYREEE (reference sequence). V dropped 7 bases and J dropped 7 bases, with 23 bases sitting between them. The CDR3 sequence: CASGRDGGLVAGYTF. The DNA for the CDR3 is TGTGCCAGCGGTAGGGACGGGGGTTTGGTGGCTGGCTACACCTTC.

V gene TRBV18 combines with J gene TRBJ2-3; D possibly corresponds to TRBD2 (6 bases). The CDR3 is 15 amino acids. CDR1 is KGHSH, CDR2 LQKENI, per germline. V lost 3 bases and J 0 bases, leaving 10 bases between the germline ends. CDR3 coding DNA: TGTGCCAGCTCACCGGGAGGAGCTAGCACAGATACGCAGTATTTT. Protein product: CASSPGGASTDTQYF. The full variable domain, its missing parts supplied by reference TRBV18 and TRBJ2-3, is NAGVMQNPRHLVRRRGQEARLRCSPMKGHSHVYWYRQLPEEGLKFMVYLQKENIIDESGMPKERFSAEFPKEGPSILRIQQVVRGDSAAYFCASSPGGASTDTQYFGPGTRLTVL.

This chain uses TRBV20-1 with TRBJ2-3; maybe TRBD2 (6 bases). V lost 3 bases and J lost 3, with 16 bases in between. The CDR3 contains 15 residues. Germline values: CDR1 DFQATT, CDR2 SNEGSKA (reference sequence). Written as DNA, the CDR3 is TGCAGTGCTAGTCGCCCTGCGGCGGGAACAGATACGCAGTATTTT. Amino acids: CSASRPAAGTDTQYF.

The chain has TRBV3-1 (or the pseudogene TRBV3-2) and TRBJ2-2; no clear D gene. This CDR3 region has 16 residues. CDR1 is LGHDT and CDR2 is YNNKEL in the germline V gene (reference sequence). V dropped 2 bases and J dropped 8 bases, with 18 bases sitting between them. The CDR3 DNA reads as TGTGCCAGCAGCCAACCGGAGAGAGGTGATGGAGGGGAGCTGTTTTTT. This gives the protein CASSQPERGDGGELFF.

The chain couples TRBV7-2 to TRBJ1-4, with 7 bases identical to TRBD1. Trimming at V came to 8 bases and at J to 6 bases, leaving 9 bases not matched to a gene. The CDR3 is made up of 14 amino acids. Per the germline V gene, CDR1 is SGHTA and CDR2 is FQGNSA. CDR3 sequence reads: CASGPGTAYEKLFF. The CDR3 coding sequence is TGTGCCAGCGGACCCGGGACAGCTTATGAAAAACTGTTTTTT. The whole variable domain, remainder taken from reference TRBV7-2 and TRBJ1-4, is GAGVSQSPSNKVTEKGKDVELRCDPISGHTALYWYRQSLGQGLEFLIYFQGNSAPDKSGLPSDRFSAERTGGSVSTLTIQRTQQEDSAVYLCASGPGTAYEKLFFGSGTQLSVL.

The chain uses TRBV10-3 and TRBJ2-7, with D possibly TRBD2 on 6 matching bases. Looked up from germline, CDR1 is ENHRY and CDR2 is SYGVKD. The V and J ends lost 11 bases and 2 bases respectively, with 19 bases between them. The CDR3 has 14 amino acids. The chain's CDR3 is CAAQSGLGTYEQYF. The CDR3 bases are TGTGCCGCCCAATCGGGACTGGGGACCTACGAGCAGTACTTC.

This sequence joins TRBV6-2 or TRBV6-3 and TRBJ2-2; 12 bases are a match to TRBD2. The ends lost 1 base at V and 4 bases at J; junction bases unmatched: 10. CDR1 and CDR2 (germline): MNHEY, SVGEGT. The CDR3 consists of 19 residues. For the CDR3, the DNA is TGTGCCAGCAGTTACTGGACTAGCGGGAAGACCGGGGGCACCGGGGAGCTGTTTTTT. Translating it yields CASSYWTSGKTGGTGELFF.